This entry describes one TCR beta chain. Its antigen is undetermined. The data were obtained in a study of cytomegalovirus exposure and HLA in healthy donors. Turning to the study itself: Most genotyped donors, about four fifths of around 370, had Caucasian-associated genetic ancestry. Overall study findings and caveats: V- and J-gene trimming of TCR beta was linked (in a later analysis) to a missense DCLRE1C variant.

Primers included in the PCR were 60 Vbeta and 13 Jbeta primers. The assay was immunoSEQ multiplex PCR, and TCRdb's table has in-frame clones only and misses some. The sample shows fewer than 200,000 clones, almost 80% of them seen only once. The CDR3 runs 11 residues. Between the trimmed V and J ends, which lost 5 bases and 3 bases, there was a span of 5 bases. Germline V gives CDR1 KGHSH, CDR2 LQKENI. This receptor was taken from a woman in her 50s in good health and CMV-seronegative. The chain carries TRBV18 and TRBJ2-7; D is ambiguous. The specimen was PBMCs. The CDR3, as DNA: TGTGCCAGCTCAATCGGCTACGAGCAGTACTTC. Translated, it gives CASSIGYEQYF.